The following is a T cell receptor beta chain sequence with its context. Germline V gives CDR1 SGHDN, CDR2 FVKESK. The CDR3 extends over 12 amino acids. V dropped 8 bases and J dropped 5 bases, with 10 bases sitting between them. This sample stems from a study of blood T cells in healthy people across ages. Then a second PCR, running roughly 7 to 11 cycles, was carried out with a sample-barcoded 5' primer and a J-beta primer mix. Researchers report that a template-switch adaptor with 12 random nucleotides tagged each cDNA molecule. TCRdb re-called the 5' RACE reads with MiXCR, one entry per CDR3 protein. Among about a million distinct CDR3 sequences listed, less than 45% were seen once. Per sample, no less than 6 micrograms of total RNA were extracted.

The sequenced sample was blood. V and J are TRBV14 and TRBJ1-5, with D maybe TRBD1 (5 bases). The source of this sequence is a man younger than 35 in good health. The CDR3, as DNA: TGTGCCAGCGGGGCAGAATATCAGCCCCAGCATTTT. Amino acid sequence: CASGAEYQPQHF.